Below, 5 T cell receptor beta chains from the same sample are listed, as sequenced in a study of T cell therapy after organ transplantation (dated by TCRdb to about 2019). These TCRs are of unknown antigen specificity. The time point label, read with the paper, signifies: 20-29 weeks after completion of therapy. Library construction relied on the immunoSEQ multiplex PCR assay. The table was pulled from immuneACCESS by TCRdb, which kept in-frame rearrangements only. Such tables lose some clones; where checked, under half of the loss comes from unresolved V genes, and the rest has no known cause. This sample is represented by 20,000 to 25,000 clones; 84% of them were singletons. Around a third of the sample lies in the top ten. The starting material was CD8+ T cells from blood, obtained after autologous CMV-specific T cell therapy. These receptors originate from a human patient who had received a solid organ transplant and had CMV disease. Once a transplant has taken place, some T cells may be donor derived.

This chain joins TRBV7-2 and TRBJ2-5; 7 bases fit TRBD1. TRBJ2-7 matches the DNA end more closely, so the J call is doubtful. CDR3 size: 16 residues. Germline lookup yields CDR1 SGHTA and CDR2 FQGNSA. CDR3 amino acids: CASSLEGAPPSYEQYF. The CDR3 nucleotides are TGTGCCAGCAGCCTCGAGGGGGCGCCCCCCTCTTACGAGCAGTACTTC.

The chain uses TRBV7-2 and TRBJ1-4, with unresolved D. The germline gives CDR1 SGHTA, CDR2 FQGNSA. The CDR3 covers 17 residues. Trimming took off 2 bases at V and 4 bases at J, with 17 bases between the two ends. The CDR3 DNA sequence: TGTGCCAGCAGCTTATCCGGCAAGGACTCCCGTAATGAAAAACTGTTTTTT. Its translation is CASSLSGKDSRNEKLFF. Variable domain in full (rest from reference TRBV7-2 and TRBJ1-4): GAGVSQSPSNKVTEKGKDVELRCDPISGHTALYWYRQSLGQGLEFLIYFQGNSAPDKSGLPSDRFSAERTGGSVSTLTIQRTQQEDSAVYLCASSLSGKDSRNEKLFFGSGTQLSVL.

V usage is TRBV27 and J usage is TRBJ2-1; D perhaps matches TRBD2 (5 bases). V was shortened by 1 base and J by 6 bases, with 13 bases between the two germline ends. CDR3 length: 15 residues. Germline assignment: CDR1 MNHEY and CDR2 SMNVEV (reference sequence). The CDR3 here is CASSLWRGRGNEQFF. The CDR3 DNA is TGTGCCAGCAGTTTATGGCGAGGGCGTGGCAATGAGCAGTTCTTC.

The J gene is TRBJ1-1, the V gene TRBV6-5; maybe TRBD1 (5 bases). The germline V gene encodes CDR1 MNHEY and CDR2 SVGAGI. This CDR3 comprises 14 residues. V shed 0 bases and J shed 5 bases, with 10 bases lying between them. The CDR3 here is CASSYSGGLTEAFF. CDR3 DNA sequence: TGTGCCAGCAGTTACTCTGGGGGGTTGACTGAAGCTTTCTTT.

V usage is TRBV4-3 and J usage is TRBJ2-7; no clear D gene. The germline V and J ends were trimmed by 3 bases and 6 bases, with 6 bases remaining between them. CDR1 and CDR2 (germline): LGHNA, YSLEER. The CDR3 is 11 residues long. The CDR3 loop reads CASSQTSEQYF. The CDR3 bases are TGCGCCAGCAGCCAGACCTCCGAGCAGTACTTC.